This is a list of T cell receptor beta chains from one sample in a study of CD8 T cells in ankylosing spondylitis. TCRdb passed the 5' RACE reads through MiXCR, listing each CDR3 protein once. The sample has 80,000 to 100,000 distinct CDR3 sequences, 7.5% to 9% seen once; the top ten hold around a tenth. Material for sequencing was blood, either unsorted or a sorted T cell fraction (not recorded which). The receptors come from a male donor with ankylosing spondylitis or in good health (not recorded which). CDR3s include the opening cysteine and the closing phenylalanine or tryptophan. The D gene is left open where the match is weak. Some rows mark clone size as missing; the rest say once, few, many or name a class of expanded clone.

CSAEDRADQETQYF	TGCAGTGCCGAGGACAGGGCCGACCAAGAGACCCAGTACTTC	many	TRBV20-1	TRBD1	TRBJ2-5
CASSRSATSSYEQYF	TGCGCCAGCAGCCGTTCTGCTACGAGCTCCTACGAGCAGTACTTC	many	TRBV4-1	-	TRBJ2-7
CASSINRDFYNEQFF	TGTGCCAGCAGTATCAACAGGGACTTCTACAATGAGCAGTTCTTC	many	TRBV27	-	TRBJ2-1
CASSYRPNYGYTF	TGTGCCAGCAGTTACCGCCCTAACTATGGCTACACCTTC	many	TRBV6-2/TRBV6-3	-	TRBJ1-2
CSAPRGGGADGEQFF	TGCAGTGCTCCCCGAGGCGGGGGGGCGGACGGTGAGCAGTTCTTC	many	TRBV20-1	TRBD2	TRBJ2-1
CASSPGAGSRGVKSSYNEQFF	TGTGCCAGCAGCCCAGGGGCCGGGTCGCGGGGGGTAAAGAGCTCCTACAATGAGCAGTTCTTC	many	TRBV7-2	TRBD2	TRBJ2-1
CSLLDRTDTQYF	TGCAGCCTATTGGACCGTACAGATACGCAGTATTTT	many	TRBV29-1	-	TRBJ2-3
CASSWQEAGGTQYF	TGCGCCAGCAGCTGGCAGGAGGCTGGCGGGACCCAGTACTTC	many	TRBV5-1	-	TRBJ2-5
CASSPTGGANVLTF	TGTGCCAGCAGCCCCACTGGGGGGGCCAACGTCCTGACTTTC	-	TRBV7-3	-	TRBJ2-6
CASSFLTDTQYF	TGTGCCAGCAGCTTTTTAACAGATACGCAGTATTTT	many	TRBV7-9	-	TRBJ2-3
CSARGSGGRETQYF	TGCAGTGCCCGGGGTAGCGGGGGACGAGAGACCCAGTACTTC	many	TRBV20-1	TRBD2	TRBJ2-5
CATSDDKNTEAFF	TGTGCCACCAGTGACGACAAGAACACTGAAGCTTTCTTT	few	TRBV24-1	-	TRBJ1-1
CASSKDYSYEQYF	TGTGCTAGCAGCAAGGACTACTCCTACGAGCAGTACTTC	many	TRBV7-7	-	TRBJ2-7
CSVSGTGNYYEQYF	TGCAGCGTTTCCGGGACAGGGAACTATTACGAGCAGTACTTC	many	TRBV29-1	TRBD1	TRBJ2-7
CASSDPGKETQYF	TGTGCCAGCAGTGACCCGGGTAAAGAGACCCAGTACTTC	few	TRBV6-6	-	TRBJ2-5
CASSSDLRPGELFF	TGTGCCAGCAGCTCCGACTTAAGGCCCGGGGAGCTGTTTTTT	-	TRBV7-3	-	TRBJ2-2
CASRQKGAIRQETQYF	TGCGCCAGCAGACAGAAGGGGGCGATTCGGCAAGAGACCCAGTACTTC	many	TRBV5-1	TRBD1	TRBJ2-5
CATNQGRGIEAFF	TGTGCCACCAACCAGGGACGAGGAATTGAAGCTTTCTTT	many	TRBV15	-	TRBJ1-1
CASSTSDRAYNEQFF	TGTGCCAGCAGCACCTCGGACAGGGCGTACAATGAGCAGTTCTTC	many	TRBV6-1	TRBD1	TRBJ2-1
CASSLFFGTQYF	TGTGCCAGCAGTTTATTTTTCGGGACCCAGTACTTC	many	TRBV12-3/TRBV12-4	-	TRBJ2-5
CASSLDRTAYEQYF	TGTGCCAGCAGCTTAGACCGGACAGCCTACGAGCAGTACTTC	many	TRBV7-8	-	TRBJ2-7
CASGPGPTYGYTF	TGTGCTAGTGGTCCGGGACCCACTTATGGCTACACCTTC	many	TRBV12-5	-	TRBJ1-2
CASSYSSTSYNEQFF	TGTGCCAGCAGTTACTCCTCCACCTCCTACAATGAGCAGTTCTTC	-	TRBV6-5	-	TRBJ2-1
CASVGLAGAYNEQFF	TGTGCCAGCGTAGGACTAGCGGGAGCCTACAATGAGCAGTTCTTC	many	TRBV7-2	TRBD2	TRBJ2-1
CASSGTGGSIEAFF	TGCGCCAGCAGCGGAACAGGGGGCTCTATTGAAGCTTTCTTT	many	TRBV5-1	TRBD1	TRBJ1-1
CSVAPGQHYGYTF	TGCAGCGTTGCCCCGGGACAACACTATGGCTACACCTTC	many	TRBV29-1	-	TRBJ1-2
CASSLSSGGYNEQFF	TGTGCCAGCAGTTTAAGCTCCGGGGGCTACAATGAGCAGTTCTTC	many	TRBV27	-	TRBJ2-1
CASSPNVQGETQYF	TGTGCCAGCAGCCCAAATGTACAGGGGGAGACCCAGTACTTC	-	TRBV27	TRBD1	TRBJ2-5
CASGSILLAKNIQYF	TGTGCCAGCGGATCCATTTTACTAGCCAAAAACATTCAGTACTTC	many	TRBV6-2/TRBV6-3	-	TRBJ2-4
CASSPDRDLYGYTF	TGTGCCAGCAGTCCGGACAGGGACCTCTATGGCTACACCTTC	-	TRBV25-1	TRBD1	TRBJ1-2
CSVGTRLGEQYF	TGCAGCGTTGGGACTAGGCTAGGCGAGCAGTACTTC	many	TRBV29-1	TRBD2	TRBJ2-7
CASSHRRGLYEQFF	TGCGCCAGCAGCCACAGACGTGGCCTATATGAGCAGTTCTTC	many	TRBV4-1	-	TRBJ2-1
CASSEGGSYNSPLHF	TGTGCCAGCAGCGAAGGGGGCTCCTATAATTCACCCCTCCACTTT	few	TRBV7-3	-	TRBJ1-6
CASSPRSQGKNTEAFF	TGCGCCAGCAGCCCCCGCAGTCAGGGGAAGAACACTGAAGCTTTCTTT	many	TRBV4-3	-	TRBJ1-1
CASSGQALNAGELFF	TGTGCCAGCAGTGGACAGGCGCTGAACGCCGGGGAGCTGTTTTTT	many	TRBV6-1	-	TRBJ2-2
CASSPDREGQPQHF	TGTGCCAGCAGCCCCGACAGGGAAGGTCAGCCCCAGCATTTT	many	TRBV11-2	TRBD1	TRBJ1-5
CSARDRAGTAAFF	TGCAGTGCTAGAGATCGGGCGGGAACGGCAGCTTTCTTT	-	TRBV20-1	-	TRBJ1-1
CASGRGVAYNEQFF	TGTGCCAGTGGGCGGGGAGTAGCGTACAATGAGCAGTTCTTC	many	TRBV11-3	-	TRBJ2-1
CASSSTGTHSYEQYF	TGTGCCAGCAGCTCGACAGGGACCCACTCCTACGAGCAGTACTTC	many	TRBV7-2	TRBD1	TRBJ2-7
CASSQDWGREYGYEQYF	TGCGCCAGCAGCCAAGATTGGGGACGTGAGTACGGTTACGAGCAGTACTTC	many	TRBV4-3	-	TRBJ2-7
CASSQILGQETQYF	TGCGCCAGCAGCCAGATCCTGGGTCAAGAGACCCAGTACTTC	many	TRBV5-1	-	TRBJ2-5
CASSYVRNSGANVLTF	TGTGCCAGCAGTTATGTACGTAACTCTGGGGCCAACGTCCTGACTTTC	many	TRBV6-5	-	TRBJ2-6
CASSSTGGNAGANVLTF	TGCGCCAGCAGCAGTACAGGGGGCAACGCTGGGGCCAACGTCCTGACTTTC	many	TRBV5-1	TRBD1	TRBJ2-6
CASSLGRGSNEQFF	TGTGCCAGCAGCTTGGGCAGGGGAAGTAATGAGCAGTTCTTC	many	TRBV7-3	-	TRBJ2-1
CSVETMNTEAFF	TGCAGCGTTGAGACCATGAACACTGAAGCTTTCTTT	many	TRBV29-1	-	TRBJ1-1
CASSIDPREGRGWSYNEQFF	TGCGCCAGCTCAATCGATCCGCGGGAGGGCCGTGGGTGGTCCTACAATGAGCAGTTCTTC	-	TRBV10-2	TRBD2	TRBJ2-1
CAWSRDRSPEAFF	TGTGCCTGGAGTAGGGACAGGTCCCCTGAAGCTTTCTTT	-	TRBV30	TRBD1	TRBJ1-1